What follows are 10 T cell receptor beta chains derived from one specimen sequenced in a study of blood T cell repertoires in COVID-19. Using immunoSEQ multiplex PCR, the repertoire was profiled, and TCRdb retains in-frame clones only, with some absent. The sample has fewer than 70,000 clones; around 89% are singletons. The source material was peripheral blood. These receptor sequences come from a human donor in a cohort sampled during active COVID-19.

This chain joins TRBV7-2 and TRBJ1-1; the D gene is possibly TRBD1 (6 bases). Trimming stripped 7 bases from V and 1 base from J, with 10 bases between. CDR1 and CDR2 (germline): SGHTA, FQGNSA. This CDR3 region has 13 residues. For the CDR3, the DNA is TGTGCCAGCACCGGACAGACGAACACTGAAGCTTTCTTT. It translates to CASTGQTNTEAFF.

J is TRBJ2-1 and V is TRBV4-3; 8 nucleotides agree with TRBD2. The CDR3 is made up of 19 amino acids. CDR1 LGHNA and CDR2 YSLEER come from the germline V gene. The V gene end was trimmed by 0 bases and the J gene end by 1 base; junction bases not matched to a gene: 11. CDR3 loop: CASSQERLAGLLSYNEQFF. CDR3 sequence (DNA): TGCGCCAGCAGCCAAGAAAGGCTAGCGGGCCTTCTTTCCTACAATGAGCAGTTCTTC.

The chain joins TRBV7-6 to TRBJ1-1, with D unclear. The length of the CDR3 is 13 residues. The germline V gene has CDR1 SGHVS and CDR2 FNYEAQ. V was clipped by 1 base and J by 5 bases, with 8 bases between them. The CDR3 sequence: CASSLGAGTEAFF. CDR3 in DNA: TGTGCCAGCAGCTTAGGGGCGGGAACTGAAGCTTTCTTT.

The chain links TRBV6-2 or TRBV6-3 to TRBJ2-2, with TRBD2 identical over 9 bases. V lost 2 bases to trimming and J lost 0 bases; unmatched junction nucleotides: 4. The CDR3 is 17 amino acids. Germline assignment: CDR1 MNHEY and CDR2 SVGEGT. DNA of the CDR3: TGTGCCAGCAGTTACAATCCTAGCGGGACGAACACCGGGGAGCTGTTTTTT. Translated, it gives CASSYNPSGTNTGELFF.

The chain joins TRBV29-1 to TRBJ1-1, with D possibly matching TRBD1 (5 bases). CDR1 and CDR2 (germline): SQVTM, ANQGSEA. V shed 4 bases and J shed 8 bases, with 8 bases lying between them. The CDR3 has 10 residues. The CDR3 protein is CSVVAGEAFF. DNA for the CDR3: TGCAGCGTTGTGGCAGGGGAAGCTTTCTTT.

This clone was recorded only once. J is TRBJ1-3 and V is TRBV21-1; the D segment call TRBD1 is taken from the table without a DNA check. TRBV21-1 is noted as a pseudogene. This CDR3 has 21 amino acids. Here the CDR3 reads CASSSLPVQGVLRTCGNTIYF. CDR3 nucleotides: TGTGCCAGCAGCTCTCTTCCGGTACAGGGAGTACTTCGTACTTGTGGAAACACCATATATTTT.

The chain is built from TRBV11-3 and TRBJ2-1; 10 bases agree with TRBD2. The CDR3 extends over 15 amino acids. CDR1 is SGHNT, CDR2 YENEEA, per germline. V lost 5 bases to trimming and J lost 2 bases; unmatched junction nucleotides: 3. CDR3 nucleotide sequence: TGTGCCAGCAGCCCTAGCGGGGGCCCCTACAATGAGCAGTTCTTC. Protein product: CASSPSGGPYNEQFF.

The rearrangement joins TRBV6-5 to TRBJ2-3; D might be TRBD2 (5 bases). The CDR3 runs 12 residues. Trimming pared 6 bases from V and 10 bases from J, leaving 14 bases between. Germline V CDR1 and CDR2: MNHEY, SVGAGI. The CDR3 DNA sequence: TGTGCCAGCAGCAACGGGAACTTTCCGCAGTATTTT. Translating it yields CASSNGNFPQYF.

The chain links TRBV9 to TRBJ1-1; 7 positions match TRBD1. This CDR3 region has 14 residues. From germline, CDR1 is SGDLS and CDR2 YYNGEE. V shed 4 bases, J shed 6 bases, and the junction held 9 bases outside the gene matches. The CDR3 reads CASSPSPQGAEAFF. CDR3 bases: TGTGCCAGCAGCCCCTCACCCCAGGGGGCTGAAGCTTTCTTT.

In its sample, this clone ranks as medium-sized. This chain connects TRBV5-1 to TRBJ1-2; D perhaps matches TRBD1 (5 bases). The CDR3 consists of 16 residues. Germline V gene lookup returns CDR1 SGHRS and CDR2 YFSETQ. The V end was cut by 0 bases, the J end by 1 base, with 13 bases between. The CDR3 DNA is TGCGCCAGCAGCTTGGCCGTGGGGGAGGTTAACTATGGCTACACCTTC. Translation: CASSLAVGEVNYGYTF.